The present T cell receptor (beta chain) was sequenced within a study of control samples from healthy donors and cancer patients. Here immunoSEQ multiplex PCR was the method, and the copy in TCRdb shows in-frame clones only, minus some. The sample yields 150,000 or so clones, over 85% seen once. Germline V gene sequence: CDR1 SGHVS, CDR2 FNYEAQ. The CDR3 runs 16 residues. The J segment lost 0 bases and the V segment lost 5 bases, leaving 4 bases of the junction unmatched. This chain uses TRBV7-6 with TRBJ2-3, with 11 positions matching TRBD2. The sample comprised blood. The receptor was derived from a man younger than 30 in good health. The CDR3 loop is CASSPRLAGSTDTQYF. The CDR3 DNA follows: TGTGCCAGCAGCCCTAGACTAGCGGGGAGCACAGATACGCAGTATTTT.